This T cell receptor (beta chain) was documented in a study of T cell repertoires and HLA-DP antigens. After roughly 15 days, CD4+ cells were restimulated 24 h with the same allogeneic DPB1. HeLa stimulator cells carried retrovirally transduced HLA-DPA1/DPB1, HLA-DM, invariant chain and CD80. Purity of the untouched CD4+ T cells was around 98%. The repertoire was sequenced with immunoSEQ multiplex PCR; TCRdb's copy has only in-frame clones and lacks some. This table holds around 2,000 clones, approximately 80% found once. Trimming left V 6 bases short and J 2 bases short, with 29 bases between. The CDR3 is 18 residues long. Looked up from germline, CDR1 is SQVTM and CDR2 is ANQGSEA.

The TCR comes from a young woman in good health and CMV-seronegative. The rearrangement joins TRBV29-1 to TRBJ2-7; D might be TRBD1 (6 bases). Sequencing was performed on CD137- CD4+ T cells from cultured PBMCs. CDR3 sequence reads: CSVQVGGRTNRVAYEQYF. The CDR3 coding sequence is TGCAGCGTCCAAGTTGGGGGTAGGACGAACAGGGTGGCCTACGAGCAGTACTTC.